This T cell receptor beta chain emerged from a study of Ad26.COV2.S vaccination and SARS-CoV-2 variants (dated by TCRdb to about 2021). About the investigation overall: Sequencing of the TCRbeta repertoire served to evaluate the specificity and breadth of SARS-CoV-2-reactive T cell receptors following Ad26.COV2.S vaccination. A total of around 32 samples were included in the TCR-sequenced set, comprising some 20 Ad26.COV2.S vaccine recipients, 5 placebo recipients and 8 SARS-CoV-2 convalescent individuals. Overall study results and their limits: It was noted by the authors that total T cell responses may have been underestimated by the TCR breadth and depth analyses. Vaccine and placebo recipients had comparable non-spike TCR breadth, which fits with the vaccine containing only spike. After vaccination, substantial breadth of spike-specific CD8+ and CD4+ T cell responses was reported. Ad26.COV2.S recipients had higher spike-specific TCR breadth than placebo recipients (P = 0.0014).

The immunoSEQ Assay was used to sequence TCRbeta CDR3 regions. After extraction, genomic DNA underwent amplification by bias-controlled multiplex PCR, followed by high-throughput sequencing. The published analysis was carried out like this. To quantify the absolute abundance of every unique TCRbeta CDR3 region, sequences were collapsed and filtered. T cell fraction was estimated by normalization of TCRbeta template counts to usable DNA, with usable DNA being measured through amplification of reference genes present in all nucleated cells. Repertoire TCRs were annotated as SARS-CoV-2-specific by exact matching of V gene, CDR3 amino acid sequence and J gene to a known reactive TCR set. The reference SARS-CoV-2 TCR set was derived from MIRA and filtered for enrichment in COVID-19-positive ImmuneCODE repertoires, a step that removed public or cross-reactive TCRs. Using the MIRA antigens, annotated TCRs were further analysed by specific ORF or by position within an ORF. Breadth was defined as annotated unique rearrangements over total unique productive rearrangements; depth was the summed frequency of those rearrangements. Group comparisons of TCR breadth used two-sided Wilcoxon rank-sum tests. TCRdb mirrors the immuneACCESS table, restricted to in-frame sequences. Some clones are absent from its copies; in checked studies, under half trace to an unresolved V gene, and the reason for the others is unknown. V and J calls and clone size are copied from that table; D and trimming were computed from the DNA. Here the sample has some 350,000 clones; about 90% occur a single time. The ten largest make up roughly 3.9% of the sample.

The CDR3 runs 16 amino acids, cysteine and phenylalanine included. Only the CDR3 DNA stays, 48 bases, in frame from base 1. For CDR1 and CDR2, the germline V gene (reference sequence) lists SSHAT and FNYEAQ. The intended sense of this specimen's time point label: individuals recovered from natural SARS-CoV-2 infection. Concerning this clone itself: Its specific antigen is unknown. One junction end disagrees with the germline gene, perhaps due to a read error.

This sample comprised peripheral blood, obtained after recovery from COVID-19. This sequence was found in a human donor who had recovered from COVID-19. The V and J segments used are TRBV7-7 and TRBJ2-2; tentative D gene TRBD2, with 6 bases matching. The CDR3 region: CASSPWGTQNTGELFF. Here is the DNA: TGTGCTAGCAGCCCATGGGGGACTCAGAACACCGGGGAGCTGTTTTTT.